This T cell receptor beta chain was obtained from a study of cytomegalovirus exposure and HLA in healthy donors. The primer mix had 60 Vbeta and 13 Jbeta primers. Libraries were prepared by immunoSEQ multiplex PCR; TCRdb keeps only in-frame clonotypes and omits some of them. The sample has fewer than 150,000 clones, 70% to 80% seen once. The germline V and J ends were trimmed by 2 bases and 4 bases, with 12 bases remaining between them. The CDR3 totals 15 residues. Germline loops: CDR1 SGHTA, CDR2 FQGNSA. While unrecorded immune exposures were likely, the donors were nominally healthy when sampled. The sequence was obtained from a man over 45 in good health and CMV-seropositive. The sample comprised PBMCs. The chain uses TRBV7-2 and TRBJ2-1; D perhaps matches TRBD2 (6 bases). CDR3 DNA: TGTGCCAGCAGCTTAAGCGTTAGCGGATACAATGAGCAGTTCTTC. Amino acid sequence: CASSLSVSGYNEQFF.